The rows below give T cell receptor beta chains drawn from one sample of a study of T cells in Graves' hyperthyroidism and ophthalmopathy. Via MiXCR, TCRdb re-called the multiplex PCR reads, giving one row per CDR3 protein. The table has nearly 600,000 distinct CDR3 sequences, around 14% seen once; the top ten hold about 6.6%. The sequencing input was blood. The receptors originated from a woman aged 18-29 years with Graves' ophthalmopathy. The CDR3 runs from the conserved cysteine through the conserved F or W. A D gene is named only where the DNA matches it firmly. Size is omitted from some rows. Given values are once, few, many or a class for expanded clones.

>many|TRBJ1-6|NA|TRBV7-3
TGTGCCAGCAGCTTAACCGGGGGCCTGGGATCACCCCTCCACTTT
CASSLTGGLGSPLHF
>many|TRBJ2-1|TRBD1|TRBV24-1
TGTGCCACCAGTGGGGGGACAGGGAAGCACAATGAGCAGTTCTTC
CATSGGTGKHNEQFF
>few|TRBJ2-7|NA|TRBV24-1
TGTGCCACCAGTGACCCCGGGGGCTACGAGCAGTACTTC
CATSDPGGYEQYF
>many|TRBJ2-5|TRBD1|TRBV2
TGTGCCAGCACTGGACAGGGTTTGGAGACCCAGTACTTC
CASTGQGLETQYF
>NA|TRBJ2-1|NA|TRBV12-3/TRBV12-4
TGTGCCAGCAGTTTAGGTCCGGGGGAGCAGTTCTTC
CASSLGPGEQFF
>few|TRBJ2-7|NA|TRBV20-1
TGCAGTGCTAATAGGCAGTACGAGCAGTACTTC
CSANRQYEQYF
>few|TRBJ1-5|TRBD1|TRBV28
TGTGCCAGCAGTTTAGGGGACAGGGGAGTCAATCAGCCCCAGCATTTT
CASSLGDRGVNQPQHF
>NA|TRBJ1-3|NA|TRBV7-9
TGTGCCAGCAGCGCCGTACGAGGCGGCGGTGGAAACACCATATATTTT
CASSAVRGGGGNTIYF
>NA|TRBJ1-2|NA|TRBV5-8
TGTGCCAGCAGCAGAACCTGGACAGACTATGGCTACACCTTC
CASSRTWTDYGYTF
>NA|TRBJ1-2|NA|TRBV28
TGTGCCAGCTACATGGGGACCTCTCACCTCGCCTTTAACTATGGCTACACCTTC
CASYMGTSHLAFNYGYTF
>many|TRBJ2-3|NA|TRBV7-9
TGTGCCAGCAGCTTCGCGTCGGATACGCAGTATTTT
CASSFASDTQYF
>many|TRBJ2-1|NA|TRBV20-1
TGCAGTGCTAGATATAACGACCGATCCAATGAGCAGTTCTTC
CSARYNDRSNEQFF
>NA|TRBJ2-5|NA|TRBV11-3
TGTGCCAGCAGCGCAAAAGCCGGGACCCAAGAGACCCAGTACTTC
CASSAKAGTQETQYF
>many|TRBJ2-7|NA|TRBV10-3
TGTGCCATCAGGGGGGACGCCTCCGGGGACGAGCAGTACTTC
CAIRGDASGDEQYF
>NA|TRBJ2-7|NA|TRBV19
TGTGCCAGTAGTCCATGGACTCACCCGTACGAGCAGTACTTC
CASSPWTHPYEQYF
>many|TRBJ1-6|NA|TRBV29-1
TGCAGCGTTGGCGAGACCAATAATTCACCCCTCCACTTT
CSVGETNNSPLHF
>many|TRBJ1-4|NA|TRBV6-1
TGTGCCAGCAGCCGCCTGAGTGTTAATGAAAAACTGTTTTTT
CASSRLSVNEKLFF
>few|TRBJ2-5|NA|TRBV14
TGTGCCAGCAGCCAAGAAACAGGGTGGTTATTGGAGACCCAGTACTTC
CASSQETGWLLETQYF
>few|TRBJ2-3|TRBD2|TRBV30
TGTGCCTGGAGTGGCGCTAGCGGGAGGTCTAGCACAGATACGCAGTATTTT
CAWSGASGRSSTDTQYF
>many|TRBJ2-1|NA|TRBV11-2
TGTGCCAGCAGCTTAGTATTCGGCAGATATGAGCAGTTCTTC
CASSLVFGRYEQFF
>NA|TRBJ1-2|NA|TRBV14
TGTGCCAGCAGCCCCCGGCCTGCGGATGGCTACACCTTC
CASSPRPADGYTF
>few|TRBJ1-2|NA|TRBV2
TGTGCCAGCAGGGAACAGGGAGGATGGATCTATGGCTACACCTTC
CASREQGGWIYGYTF
>few|TRBJ1-3|NA|TRBV4-1
TGCGCCAGCAGCCAAGATCAGTACCCCTCTGGAAACACCATATATTTT
CASSQDQYPSGNTIYF
>NA|TRBJ2-7|NA|TRBV19
TGTGCCAGTAGTCGACAGGTGGCGAGAGGCTACGAGCAGTACTTC
CASSRQVARGYEQYF
>many|TRBJ2-5|TRBD2|TRBV7-2
TGTGCCAGCAGCTTAGTACCGGGGGGACAAGAGACCCAGTACTTC
CASSLVPGGQETQYF
>many|TRBJ1-1|TRBD1|TRBV5-1
TGCGCCAGCAGCGGAACAGGGGGCGGCTTTGAAGCTTTCTTT
CASSGTGGGFEAFF
>many|TRBJ1-2|TRBD1|TRBV19
TGTGCCAGTAAGATAACGACAGGGCATGGCTACACCTTC
CASKITTGHGYTF
>few|TRBJ1-2|NA|TRBV6-1
TGTGCCAGCAGTCCCACTCCCAGGGTGGATGGCTACACCTTC
CASSPTPRVDGYTF
>NA|TRBJ2-7|NA|TRBV7-8
TGTGCCAGCAGCTTAGCAGCCGGGACGGCCTACGAGCAGTACTTC
CASSLAAGTAYEQYF
>many|TRBJ2-5|TRBD2|TRBV7-2
TGTGCCAGCAGCCGTAGCGGGAGTTATCAAGAGACCCAGTACTTC
CASSRSGSYQETQYF